Sequencing of this T cell receptor beta chain was carried out in a study of cytomegalovirus exposure and HLA in healthy donors. The PCR made use of 60 Vbeta and 13 Jbeta primers. Profiled with immunoSEQ multiplex PCR; TCRdb holds only in-frame clones, not every one. The data contain about 160,000 clones, approximately 70% of them seen just once; the ten biggest clones take up roughly 6.6%. The germline V gene encodes CDR1 SGHDT and CDR2 YYEEEE. V trimming: 3 bases; J trimming: 8 bases; junction bases outside the gene matches: 8. The CDR3 has 14 amino acids. Sequencing input: PBMCs. The TCR sequence derives from a man aged 40-49 years in good health and CMV-seropositive. The V and J genes are TRBV5-6 and TRBJ1-2; 9 nucleotides line up with TRBD1. The CDR3: CASSSRTGGCGYTF. CDR3 DNA sequence: TGTGCCAGCAGCTCAAGAACAGGGGGCTGCGGCTACACCTTC.